One and the same sample provided the 2 T cell receptor beta chains below, sequenced in a study of T cells after yellow fever vaccination. TCRdb re-called the 5' RACE reads with MiXCR, one entry per CDR3 protein. Seen here are a few hundred thousand distinct CDR3 sequences, around 3.6% observed once, and the top ten hold 20% to 30%. This specimen was PBMCs, taken on the day of the yellow fever booster vaccination. These receptors all stem from a young man who received the YFV17D yellow fever vaccine.

There are many counts of this clonotype. This chain links TRBV9 with TRBJ2-3; 10 nucleotides match TRBD2. V lost 4 bases to trimming and J lost 5 bases; unmatched junction nucleotides: 16. The CDR3 is 18 residues long. The germline V gene encodes CDR1 SGDLS and CDR2 YYNGEE. DNA of the CDR3: TGTGCCAGCAGCCCCCGTGTGGGGACGGGACTAGCGAGAGATACGCAGTATTTT. The encoded protein is CASSPRVGTGLARDTQYF.

This chain uses TRBV7-2 with TRBJ2-7, with 10 bases aligning to TRBD2. The ends lost 5 bases at V and 7 bases at J; junction bases unmatched: 8. The V gene's germline CDR1 is SGHTA and CDR2 FQGNSA. This CDR3 has 14 amino acids. Written as DNA, the CDR3 is TGTGCCAGCAGCCCTAGCGGGGGACGTTGGGAGCAGTACGTC. This sequence encodes CASSPSGGRWEQYV.